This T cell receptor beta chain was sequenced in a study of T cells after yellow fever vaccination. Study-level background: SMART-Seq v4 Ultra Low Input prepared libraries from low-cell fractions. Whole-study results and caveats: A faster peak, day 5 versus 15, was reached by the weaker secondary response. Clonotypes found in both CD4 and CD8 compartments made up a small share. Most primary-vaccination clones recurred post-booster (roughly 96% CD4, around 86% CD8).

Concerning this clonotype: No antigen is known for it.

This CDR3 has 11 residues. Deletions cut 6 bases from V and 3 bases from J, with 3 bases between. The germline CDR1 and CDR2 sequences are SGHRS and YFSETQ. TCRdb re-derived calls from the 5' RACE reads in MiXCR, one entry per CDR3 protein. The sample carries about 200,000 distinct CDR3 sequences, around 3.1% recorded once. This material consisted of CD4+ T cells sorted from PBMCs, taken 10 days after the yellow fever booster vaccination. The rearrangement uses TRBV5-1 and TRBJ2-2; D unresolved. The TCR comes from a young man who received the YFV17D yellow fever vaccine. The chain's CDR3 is CASKDTGELFF. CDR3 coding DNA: TGCGCCAGCAAGGACACCGGGGAGCTGTTTTTT.